The entry below describes one T cell receptor beta chain. Its antigen is as yet unknown. The V and J ends lost 2 bases and 6 bases respectively, with 12 bases between them. CDR1 and CDR2 (germline): SGHRS, YFSETQ. This CDR3 is built from 14 residues. These data come from a study of T-cell reconstitution after alpha-beta-depleted transplantation in children. Unique molecular identifiers were used to barcode this TCRbeta library. TCRdb re-derived calls from the PCR reads in MiXCR, one entry per CDR3 protein. Among about 420,000 distinct CDR3 sequences listed, around 15% were seen once. Study outcomes and limitations: One year post-transplant, T-cell counts and diversity were largely derived from T cells produced anew. There were reportedly several hundred expanded graft clones from which alpha-beta T cells came about two months after transplant.

The TCR originated in a boy under three years old who had a stem cell transplant for Wiskott-Aldrich syndrome, so the T cells may come from the graft donor. This rearrangement joins TRBV5-1 to TRBJ2-1; D not resolved. The sequencing here drew on PBMCs, mostly from graft donor cells, taken 360 days after TCRalphabeta/CD19-depleted stem cell transplant. CDR3 DNA: TGCGCCAGCAGCTTCGGTGTTAGCTTCAATGAGCAGTTCTTC. Its protein product is CASSFGVSFNEQFF.